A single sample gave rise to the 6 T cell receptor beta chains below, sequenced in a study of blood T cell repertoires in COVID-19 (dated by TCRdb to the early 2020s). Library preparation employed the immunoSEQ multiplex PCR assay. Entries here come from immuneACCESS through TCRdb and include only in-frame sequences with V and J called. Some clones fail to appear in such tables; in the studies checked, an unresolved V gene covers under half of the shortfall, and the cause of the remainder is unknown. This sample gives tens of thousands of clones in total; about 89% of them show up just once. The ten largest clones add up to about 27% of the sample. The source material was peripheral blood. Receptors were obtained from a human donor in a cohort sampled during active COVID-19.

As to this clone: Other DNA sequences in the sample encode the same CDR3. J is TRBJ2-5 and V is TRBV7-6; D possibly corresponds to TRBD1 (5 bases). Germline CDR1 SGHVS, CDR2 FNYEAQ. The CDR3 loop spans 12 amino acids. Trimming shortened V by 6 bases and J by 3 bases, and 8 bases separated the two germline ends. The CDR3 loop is CASSGREETQYF. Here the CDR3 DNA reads TGTGCCAGCAGTGGCAGGGAAGAGACCCAGTACTTC.

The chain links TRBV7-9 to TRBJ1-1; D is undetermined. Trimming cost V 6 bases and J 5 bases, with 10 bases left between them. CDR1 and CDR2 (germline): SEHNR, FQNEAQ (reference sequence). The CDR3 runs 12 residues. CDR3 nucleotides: TGTGCCAGCAGGACTAAGGAAACTGAAGCTTTCTTT. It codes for CASRTKETEAFF.

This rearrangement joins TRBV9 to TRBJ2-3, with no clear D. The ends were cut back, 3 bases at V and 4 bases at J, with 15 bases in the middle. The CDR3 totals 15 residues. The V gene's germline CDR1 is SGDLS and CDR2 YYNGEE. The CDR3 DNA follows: TGTGCCAGCAGCGCCCTAGGAAGAAACCCAGATACGCAGTATTTT. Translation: CASSALGRNPDTQYF.

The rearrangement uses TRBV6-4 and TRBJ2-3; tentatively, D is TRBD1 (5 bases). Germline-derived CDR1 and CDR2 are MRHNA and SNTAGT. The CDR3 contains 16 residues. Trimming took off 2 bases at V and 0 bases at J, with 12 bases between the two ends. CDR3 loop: CASSDRVTGSTDTQYF. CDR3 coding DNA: TGTGCCAGCAGTGACAGGGTAACAGGAAGCACAGATACGCAGTATTTT.

The CDR3 spells CASRGRQGVDEQYF. CDR3 nucleotides: TGTGCCAGCAGGGGGAGACAGGGGGTTGACGAGCAGTACTTC. The V and J genes are TRBV6-5 and TRBJ2-7; the match to TRBD1 covers 9 bases. The V gene's germline CDR1 is MNHEY and CDR2 SVGAGI. This CDR3 comprises 14 residues. Germline trimming cut 6 bases from V and 5 bases from J; bases unmatched to any gene: 8.

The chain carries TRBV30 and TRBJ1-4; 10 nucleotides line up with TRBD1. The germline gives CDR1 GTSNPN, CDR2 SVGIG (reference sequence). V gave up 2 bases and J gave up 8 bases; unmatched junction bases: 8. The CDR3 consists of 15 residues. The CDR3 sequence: CAWSKPGQGSEKLFF. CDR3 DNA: TGTGCCTGGAGTAAACCGGGACAGGGGTCAGAAAAACTGTTTTTT.